The 18 T cell receptor beta chains below all came from one sample that was sequenced in a study of blood T cell repertoires in COVID-19. The repertoire was sequenced with immunoSEQ multiplex PCR; TCRdb's copy has only in-frame clones and lacks some. The repertoire holds 20,000 or so clones, 86% seen once, with 12% in the top ten. The sequencing input was peripheral blood. These receptors all stem from a woman of 80 years or more with active or convalescent COVID-19.

The chain is built from TRBV7-6 and TRBJ2-3; D might be TRBD2 (5 bases). Germline V CDR1 and CDR2: SGHVS, FNYEAQ. The CDR3 extends over 15 amino acids. V gave up 5 bases and J gave up 2 bases, with 14 bases separating them. Here the CDR3 DNA reads TGTGCCAGCAGCCGCCCCGCGGGCCCCACAGATACGCAGTATTTT. Its translation: CASSRPAGPTDTQYF.

This clone showed up just a few times. This sequence joins TRBV11-2 and TRBJ1-6; 7 positions agree with TRBD1. Germline V gene data show CDR1 as SGHAT and CDR2 as FQNNGV. The CDR3 extends over 13 amino acids. J was trimmed by 15 bases and V by 5 bases; bases with no gene match: 10. The DNA of the CDR3 is TGTGCCAGCAGCCCGGGGACAGCCTCTAGCCTCCACTTT. It translates to CASSPGTASSLHF.

The chain joins TRBV5-8 to TRBJ2-3; 9 bases agree with TRBD2. The V segment lost 0 bases and the J segment 0 bases; nucleotides outside the gene matches: 2. In germline, CDR1 is SGHTS, CDR2 YDEGEE. This CDR3 is 16 amino acids long. CDR3 in DNA: TGTGCCAGCAGCTTGGGACTAGCGGTTAGCACAGATACGCAGTATTTT. It translates to CASSLGLAVSTDTQYF.

By sample share, this clone is medium-sized. V gene TRBV9 combines with J gene TRBJ2-7, with 7 bases lining up with TRBD2. Germline CDR1 and CDR2: SGDLS and YYNGEE. The trim removed 2 bases at V and 0 bases at J, leaving 11 bases unmatched. This CDR3 is built from 17 residues. DNA for the CDR3: TGTGCCAGCAGCGTTTTCGAAACTAGCGTCGACTCCTACGAGCAGTACTTC. Its protein product is CASSVFETSVDSYEQYF.

In this sample, this clone turned up a few times. The chain is built from TRBV4-2 and TRBJ1-1, with 7 nucleotides matching TRBD1. The V gene's germline CDR1 is LGHNA and CDR2 YNFKEQ. J was trimmed by 3 bases and V by 2 bases; bases with no gene match: 6. The CDR3 sequence is 15 residues long. In nucleotides, the CDR3 is TGTGCCAGCAGCCAACCTCGCGGACAGGACACTGAAGCTTTCTTT. Residues: CASSQPRGQDTEAFF.

The rearrangement joins TRBV29-1 to TRBJ2-3; no firm D call. The germline V and J ends were trimmed by 7 bases and 0 bases, with 5 bases remaining between them. Germline V gives CDR1 SQVTM, CDR2 ANQGSEA. This CDR3 contains 11 residues. CDR3 sequence (DNA): TGCAGCGGTAGTAGCACAGATACGCAGTATTTT. As protein: CSGSSTDTQYF.

The genes are TRBV11-2 and TRBJ1-1, with no clear D. The CDR3 sequence is 15 residues long. V was pared by 8 bases and J by 4 bases, with 20 bases between. Germline CDR1 is SGHAT and CDR2 is FQNNGV. CDR3 DNA sequence: TGTGCCAGCTTGCGGGGATCGGGAGCAGTCACTGAAGCTTTCTTT. Its translation is CASLRGSGAVTEAFF.

CDR3 amino acids: CASSNDRAYEQYF. The CDR3 DNA follows: TGTGCCAGCAGCAATGACAGGGCCTACGAGCAGTACTTC. The chain has TRBV21-1 and TRBJ2-7; the listed D gene, TRBD1, was not tested against the DNA. TRBV21-1 is an annotated pseudogene. This CDR3 region has 13 residues.

The V gene is TRBV29-1, the J gene TRBJ1-5; D gene uncertain. The V gene lost 4 bases and the J gene lost 0 bases, with 7 bases spanning the gap. CDR1 and CDR2 (germline): SQVTM, ANQGSEA. The CDR3 length is 13 residues. CDR3 protein: CSVVQNSNQPQHF. The DNA of the CDR3 is TGCAGCGTTGTCCAGAATAGCAATCAGCCCCAGCATTTT.

The chain carries TRBV19 and TRBJ1-3; D remains unclear. The germline V gene has CDR1 LNHDA and CDR2 SQIVND (reference sequence). The CDR3 has 15 residues. V lost 1 base, J lost 3 bases, and 10 bases lay in between. CDR3 DNA sequence: TGTGCCAGTAGTATAGGCGTCCGGGGTGGAAACACCATATATTTT. Its translation: CASSIGVRGGNTIYF. The full variable domain, completed using reference TRBV19 and TRBJ1-3, is DGGITQSPKYLFRKEGQNVTLSCEQNLNHDAMYWYRQDPGQGLRLIYYSQIVNDFQKGDIAEGYSVSREKKESFPLTVTSAQKNPTAFYLCASSIGVRGGNTIYFGEGSWLTVV.

This rearrangement joins TRBV9 to TRBJ2-5; 7 bases agree with TRBD2. J gave up 5 bases and V 3 bases, and 13 bases lay outside the gene matches. The germline CDR1 and CDR2 sequences are SGDLS and YYNGEE. This CDR3 comprises 16 residues. DNA of the CDR3: TGTGCCAGCAGCGAGCGGGGTTCTTCTTTGGGGGAGACCCAGTACTTC. Protein product: CASSERGSSLGETQYF.

V is TRBV5-1 and J is TRBJ2-7; TRBD2 matches at 12 bases. The CDR3 totals 17 residues. V was pared by 4 bases and J by 4 bases, with 12 bases of the junction left unmatched. The germline gives CDR1 SGHRS, CDR2 YFSETQ. The CDR3 nucleotides read TGCGCCAGCAGCCTCGGGCCTCGGGGGACTAGCGGGTACGAGCAGTACTTC. Its protein product is CASSLGPRGTSGYEQYF. Based on the CDR3 plus reference TRBV5-1 and TRBJ2-7, the full variable domain is KAGVTQTPRYLIKTRGQQVTLSCSPISGHRSVSWYQQTPGQGLQFLFEYFSETQRNKGNFPGRFSGRQFSNSRSEMNVSTLELGDSALYLCASSLGPRGTSGYEQYFGPGTRLTVT.

This clone was counted a few times. The V and J genes are TRBV19 and TRBJ1-5; perhaps TRBD1 as D (6 bases). This CDR3 has 10 residues. From germline, CDR1 is LNHDA and CDR2 SQIVND (reference sequence). Trimming pared 5 bases from V and 11 bases from J, leaving 7 bases between. The CDR3 reads CASSEGAQHF. CDR3 sequence (DNA): TGTGCCAGTAGTGAGGGGGCCCAGCATTTT.

The genes are TRBV28 and TRBJ2-7; tentative D call: TRBD2 (5 bases). This CDR3 comprises 13 residues. V dropped 8 bases and J dropped 4 bases, with 15 bases sitting between them. Germline V gives CDR1 MDHEN, CDR2 SYDVKM. The CDR3, as DNA: TGTGCCAGCCGTCCTCGGGGTTGGTACGAGCAGTACTTC. Translating it yields CASRPRGWYEQYF. Looking up the rest from reference TRBV28 and TRBJ2-7 gives the full variable domain: DVKVTQSSRYLVKRTGEKVFLECVQDMDHENMFWYRQDPGLGLRLIYFSYDVKMKEKGDIPEGYSVSREKKERFSLILESASTNQTSMYLCASRPRGWYEQYFGPGTRLTVT.

V is TRBV27 and J is TRBJ1-1, with 9 bases fitting TRBD1. The J segment lost 4 bases and the V segment lost 3 bases, leaving 21 bases of the junction unmatched. Germline-derived CDR1 and CDR2 are MNHEY and SMNVEV (reference sequence). The CDR3 contains 20 residues. The CDR3 protein is CASSFRQGVTVVFRPTEAFF. The CDR3 DNA reads as TGTGCCAGCAGTTTCCGACAGGGGGTAACCGTAGTCTTTCGCCCCACTGAAGCTTTCTTT.

The rearrangement links TRBV19 to TRBJ2-3; the match to TRBD2 covers 10 bases. V lost 8 bases, J lost 5 bases, and 7 bases stayed unmatched. The CDR3 runs 14 residues. The germline gives CDR1 LNHDA, CDR2 SQIVND (reference sequence). CDR3 residues: CASGKREGRDTQYF. The CDR3 DNA follows: TGTGCCAGTGGGAAGCGGGAGGGCCGAGATACGCAGTATTTT.

The genes are TRBV9 and TRBJ2-1, with 8 bases that match TRBD2. CDR3 length: 16 amino acids. The V gene's germline CDR1 is SGDLS and CDR2 YYNGEE. V trimming: 4 bases; J trimming: 0 bases; junction bases outside the gene matches: 6. CDR3 nucleotide sequence: TGTGCCAGCAGCTCAGTAGCGGGAACCTCCTACAATGAGCAGTTCTTC. The encoded protein is CASSSVAGTSYNEQFF.

The chain uses TRBV30 and TRBJ2-7; D possibly corresponds to TRBD1 (5 bases). Germline assignment: CDR1 GTSNPN and CDR2 SVGIG (reference sequence). The CDR3 spans 13 residues. V was pared by 2 bases and J by 5 bases, with 13 bases between. CDR3 protein: CAWSPPRVHEQYF. CDR3 in DNA: TGTGCCTGGAGTCCCCCCAGGGTCCACGAGCAGTACTTC.